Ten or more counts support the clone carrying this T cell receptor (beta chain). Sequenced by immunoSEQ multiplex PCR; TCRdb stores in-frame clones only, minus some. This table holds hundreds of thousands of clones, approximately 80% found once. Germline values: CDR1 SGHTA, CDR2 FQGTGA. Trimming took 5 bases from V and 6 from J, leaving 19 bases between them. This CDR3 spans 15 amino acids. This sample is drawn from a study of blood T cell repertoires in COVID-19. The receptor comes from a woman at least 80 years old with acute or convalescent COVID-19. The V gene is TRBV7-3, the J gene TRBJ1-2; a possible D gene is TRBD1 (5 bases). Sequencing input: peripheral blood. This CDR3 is CASSPPPTGGDGYTF. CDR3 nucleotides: TGTGCCAGCAGCCCGCCCCCGACCGGGGGGGATGGCTACACCTTC.